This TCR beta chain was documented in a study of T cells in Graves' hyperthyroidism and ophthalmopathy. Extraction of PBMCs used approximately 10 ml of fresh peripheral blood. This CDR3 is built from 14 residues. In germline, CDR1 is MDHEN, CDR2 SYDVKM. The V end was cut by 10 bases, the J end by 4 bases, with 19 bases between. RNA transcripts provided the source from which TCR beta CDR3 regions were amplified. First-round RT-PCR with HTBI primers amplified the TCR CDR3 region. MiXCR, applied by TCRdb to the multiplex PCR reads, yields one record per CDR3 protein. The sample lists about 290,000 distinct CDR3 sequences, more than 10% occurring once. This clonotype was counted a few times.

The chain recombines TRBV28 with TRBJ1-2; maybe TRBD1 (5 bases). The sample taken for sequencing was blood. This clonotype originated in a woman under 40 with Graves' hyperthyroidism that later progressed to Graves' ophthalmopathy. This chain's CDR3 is CATTYWDDAYGYTF. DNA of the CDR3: TGTGCCACCACGTATTGGGACGACGCCTATGGCTACACCTTC.